This T cell receptor beta chain was recovered during a study of chemoradiotherapy in HPV16-positive cancers. Losses at the gene ends were 8 bases for V and 6 bases for J; bases not matched to a gene: 4. Per germline, CDR1 ENHRY and CDR2 SYGVKD. This CDR3 has 12 amino acids. Produced via immunoSEQ multiplex PCR; TCRdb's table is partial and in-frame only. Of about 11,000 clones in the sample, roughly 72% are singletons; the top ten hold 36%. This receptor was taken from a human donor with HPV-associated anogenital cancer. The gene calls are TRBV10-3 and TRBJ2-7; TRBD1 agrees at 10 bases. Sampling was performed from a patient who underwent chemoradiotherapy. CDR3 DNA sequence: TGTGCCATCCTGGGACAGGGGTTCGAGCAGTACTTC. Protein product: CAILGQGFEQYF.